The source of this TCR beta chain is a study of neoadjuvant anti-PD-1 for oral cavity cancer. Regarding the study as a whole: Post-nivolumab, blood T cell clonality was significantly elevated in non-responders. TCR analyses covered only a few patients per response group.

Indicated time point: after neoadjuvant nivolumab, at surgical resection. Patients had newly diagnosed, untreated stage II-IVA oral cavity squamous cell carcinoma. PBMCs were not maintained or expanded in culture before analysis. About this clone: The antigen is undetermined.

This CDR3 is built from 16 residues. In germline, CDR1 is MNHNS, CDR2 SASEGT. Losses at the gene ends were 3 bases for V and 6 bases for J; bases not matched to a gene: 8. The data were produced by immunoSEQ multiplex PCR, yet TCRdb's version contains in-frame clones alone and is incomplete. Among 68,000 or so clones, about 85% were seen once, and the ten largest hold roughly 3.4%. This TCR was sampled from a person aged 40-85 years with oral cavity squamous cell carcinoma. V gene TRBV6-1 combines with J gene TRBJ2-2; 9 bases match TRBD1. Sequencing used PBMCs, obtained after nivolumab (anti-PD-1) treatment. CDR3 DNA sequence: TGTGCCAGCAGTGATACAGGGGGCGTTTGGGCCGGGGAGCTGTTTTTT. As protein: CASSDTGGVWAGELFF.